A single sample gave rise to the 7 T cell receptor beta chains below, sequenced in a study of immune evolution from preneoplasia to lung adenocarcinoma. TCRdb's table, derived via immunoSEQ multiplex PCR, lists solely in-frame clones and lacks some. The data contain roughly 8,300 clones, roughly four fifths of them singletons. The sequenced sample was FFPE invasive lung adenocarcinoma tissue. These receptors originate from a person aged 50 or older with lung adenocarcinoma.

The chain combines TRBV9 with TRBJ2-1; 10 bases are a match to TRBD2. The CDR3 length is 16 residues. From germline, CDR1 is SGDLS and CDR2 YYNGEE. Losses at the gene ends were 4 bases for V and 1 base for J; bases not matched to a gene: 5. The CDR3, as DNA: TGTGCCAGCAGCCCACCAGCGGGAGGGTCCTACAATGAGCAGTTCTTC. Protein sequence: CASSPPAGGSYNEQFF.

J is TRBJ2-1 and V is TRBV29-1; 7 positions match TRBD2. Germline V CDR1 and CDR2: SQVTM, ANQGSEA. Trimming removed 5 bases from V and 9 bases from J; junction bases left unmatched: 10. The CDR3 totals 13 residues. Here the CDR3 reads CSVRGGRGGEQFF. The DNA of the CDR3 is TGCAGCGTTAGGGGCGGTCGCGGGGGTGAGCAGTTCTTC.

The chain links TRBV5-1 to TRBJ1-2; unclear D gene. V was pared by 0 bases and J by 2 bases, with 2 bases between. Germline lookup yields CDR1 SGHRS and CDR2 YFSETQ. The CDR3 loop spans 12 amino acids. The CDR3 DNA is TGCGCCAGCAGCTTGGGGAACTATGGCTACACCTTC. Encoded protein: CASSLGNYGYTF. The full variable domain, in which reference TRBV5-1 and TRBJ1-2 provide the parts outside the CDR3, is KAGVTQTPRYLIKTRGQQVTLSCSPISGHRSVSWYQQTPGQGLQFLFEYFSETQRNKGNFPGRFSGRQFSNSRSEMNVSTLELGDSALYLCASSLGNYGYTFGSGTRLTVV.

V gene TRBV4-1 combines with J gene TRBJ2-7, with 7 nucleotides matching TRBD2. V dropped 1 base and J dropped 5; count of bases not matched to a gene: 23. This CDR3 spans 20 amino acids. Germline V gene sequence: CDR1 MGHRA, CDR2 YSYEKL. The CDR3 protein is CASSQARWGGKEGRGDEQYF. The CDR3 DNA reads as TGCGCCAGCAGCCAAGCTCGATGGGGGGGGAAGGAGGGACGTGGCGACGAGCAGTACTTC.

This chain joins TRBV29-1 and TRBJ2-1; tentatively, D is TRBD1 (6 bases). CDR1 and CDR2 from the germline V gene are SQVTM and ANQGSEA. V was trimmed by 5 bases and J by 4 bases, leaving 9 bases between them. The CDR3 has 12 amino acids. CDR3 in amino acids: CSVQDSYNEQFF. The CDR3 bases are TGCAGCGTTCAGGACAGTTACAATGAGCAGTTCTTC.

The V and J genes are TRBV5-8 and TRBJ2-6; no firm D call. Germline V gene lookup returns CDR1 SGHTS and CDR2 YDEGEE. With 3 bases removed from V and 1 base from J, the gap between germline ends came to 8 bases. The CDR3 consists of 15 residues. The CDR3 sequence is CASSSSISGANVLTF. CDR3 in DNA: TGTGCCAGCAGCTCCAGCATATCTGGGGCCAACGTCCTGACTTTC.

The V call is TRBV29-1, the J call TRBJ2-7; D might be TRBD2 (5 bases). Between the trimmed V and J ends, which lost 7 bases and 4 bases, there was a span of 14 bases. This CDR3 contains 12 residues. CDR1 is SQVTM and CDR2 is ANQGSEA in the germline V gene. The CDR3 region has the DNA TGCAGCGCTATGTGGGGAGAGTACGAGCAGTACTTC. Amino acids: CSAMWGEYEQYF.